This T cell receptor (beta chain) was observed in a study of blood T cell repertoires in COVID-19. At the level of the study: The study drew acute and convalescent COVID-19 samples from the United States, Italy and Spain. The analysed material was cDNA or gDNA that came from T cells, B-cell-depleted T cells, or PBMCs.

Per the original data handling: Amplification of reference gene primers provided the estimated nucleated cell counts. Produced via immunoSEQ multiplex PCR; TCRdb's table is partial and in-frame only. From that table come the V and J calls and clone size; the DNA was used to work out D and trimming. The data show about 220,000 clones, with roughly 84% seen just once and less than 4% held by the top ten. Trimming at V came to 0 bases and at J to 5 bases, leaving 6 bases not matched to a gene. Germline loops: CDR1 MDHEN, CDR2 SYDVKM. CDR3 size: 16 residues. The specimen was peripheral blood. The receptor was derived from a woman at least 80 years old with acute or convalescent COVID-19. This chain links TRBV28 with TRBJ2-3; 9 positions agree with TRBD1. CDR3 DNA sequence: TGTGCCAGCAGTTTATGGGGACAGGGCCAGAAAGATACGCAGTATTTT. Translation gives CASSLWGQGQKDTQYF.